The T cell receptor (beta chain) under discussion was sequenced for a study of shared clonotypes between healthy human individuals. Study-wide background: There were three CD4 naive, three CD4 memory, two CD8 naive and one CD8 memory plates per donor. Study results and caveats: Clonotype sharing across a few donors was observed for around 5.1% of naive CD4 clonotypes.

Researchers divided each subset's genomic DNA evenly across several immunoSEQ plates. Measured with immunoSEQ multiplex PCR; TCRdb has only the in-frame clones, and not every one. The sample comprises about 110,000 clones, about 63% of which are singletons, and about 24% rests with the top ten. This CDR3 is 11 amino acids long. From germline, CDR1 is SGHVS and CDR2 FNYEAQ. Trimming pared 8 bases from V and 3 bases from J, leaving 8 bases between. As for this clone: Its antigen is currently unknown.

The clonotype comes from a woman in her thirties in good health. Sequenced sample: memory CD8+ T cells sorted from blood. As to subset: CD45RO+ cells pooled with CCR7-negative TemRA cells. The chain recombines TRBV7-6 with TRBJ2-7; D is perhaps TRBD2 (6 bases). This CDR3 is CASGRDYEQYF. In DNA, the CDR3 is TGTGCCAGCGGGCGGGACTACGAGCAGTACTTC.